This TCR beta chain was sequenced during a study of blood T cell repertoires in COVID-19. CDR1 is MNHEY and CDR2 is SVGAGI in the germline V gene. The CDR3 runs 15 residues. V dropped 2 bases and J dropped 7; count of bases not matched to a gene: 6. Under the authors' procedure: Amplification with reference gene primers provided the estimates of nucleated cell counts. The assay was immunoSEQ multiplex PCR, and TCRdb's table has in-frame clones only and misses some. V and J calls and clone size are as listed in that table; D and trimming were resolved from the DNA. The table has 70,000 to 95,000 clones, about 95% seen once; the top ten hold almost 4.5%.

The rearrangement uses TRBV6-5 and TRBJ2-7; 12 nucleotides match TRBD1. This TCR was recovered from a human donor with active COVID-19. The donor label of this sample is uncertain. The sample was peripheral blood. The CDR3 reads CASSYEGDRGREQYF. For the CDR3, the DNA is TGTGCCAGCAGTTACGAAGGGGACAGGGGGCGGGAGCAGTACTTC.